The rows below give T cell receptor beta chains drawn from one sample of a study of regulatory T cells in long-lasting Graves disease. TCRdb redid the calling of the multiplex PCR reads with MiXCR, one entry per CDR3 protein. The sample lists approximately 540,000 distinct CDR3 sequences; approximately 12% were seen once. The same data also went into a second study, on T cells in Graves' hyperthyroidism and ophthalmopathy.

The sample here was peripheral blood mononuclear cells (PBMCs), taken at new diagnosis, from a patient treated with antithyroid drugs. The receptors were sampled from a woman aged 25-40 years with Graves disease. Both conserved end residues are part of each CDR3. Each record gives: D gene, V gene, clone size, J gene, CDR3 protein, CDR3 DNA. The D gene is left open where the match is weak. The size field is filled for only some rows; it gives once, few, many or a size class.

d_gene: -; v_gene: TRBV6-1; abundance: -; j_gene: TRBJ2-7; CDR3aa: CASSPVRRGALIKQYF; CDR3nt: TGTGCCAGCAGCCCCGTTAGGCGGGGAGCTCTGATCAAGCAGTACTTC
d_gene: -; v_gene: TRBV28; abundance: many; j_gene: TRBJ1-1; CDR3aa: CASSLTRAGTEAFF; CDR3nt: TGTGCCAGCAGTTTAACCAGGGCTGGCACTGAAGCTTTCTTT
d_gene: -; v_gene: TRBV20-1; abundance: -; j_gene: TRBJ1-1; CDR3aa: CSAFGSGGFIRSAFF; CDR3nt: TGCAGTGCCTTCGGATCCGGGGGTTTCATTAGATCGGCTTTCTTT
d_gene: -; v_gene: TRBV6-1; abundance: many; j_gene: TRBJ2-7; CDR3aa: CASSEAPGPPYEQYF; CDR3nt: TGTGCCAGCAGTGAAGCACCGGGCCCTCCCTACGAGCAGTACTTC
d_gene: TRBD1; v_gene: TRBV28; abundance: -; j_gene: TRBJ2-3; CDR3aa: CASTARTGRTTDTQYF; CDR3nt: TGTGCCAGCACCGCGCGGACAGGGAGGACCACAGATACGCAGTATTTT
d_gene: -; v_gene: TRBV29-1; abundance: few; j_gene: TRBJ1-2; CDR3aa: CSVESVANYGYTF; CDR3nt: TGCAGCGTTGAGAGCGTTGCTAACTATGGCTACACCTTC
d_gene: -; v_gene: TRBV4-1; abundance: few; j_gene: TRBJ2-1; CDR3aa: CASSQDGIGRWEQFF; CDR3nt: TGCGCCAGCAGCCAAGATGGGATAGGGCGATGGGAGCAGTTCTTC
d_gene: -; v_gene: TRBV5-1; abundance: many; j_gene: TRBJ2-5; CDR3aa: CASSFVSLVGETQYF; CDR3nt: TGCGCCAGCAGCTTCGTCAGCCTGGTAGGAGAGACCCAGTACTTC
d_gene: -; v_gene: TRBV20-1; abundance: many; j_gene: TRBJ2-3; CDR3aa: CSARVGGTTDTQYF; CDR3nt: TGCAGTGCTAGAGTTGGCGGGACCACAGATACGCAGTATTTT
d_gene: TRBD1; v_gene: TRBV5-1; abundance: many; j_gene: TRBJ2-1; CDR3aa: CASGQGEAYNEQFF; CDR3nt: TGCGCCAGCGGCCAGGGGGAAGCCTACAATGAGCAGTTCTTC
d_gene: -; v_gene: TRBV6-1; abundance: many; j_gene: TRBJ2-7; CDR3aa: CASSGRSGWAYEQYF; CDR3nt: TGTGCCAGCAGCGGGAGATCGGGGTGGGCATACGAGCAGTACTTC
d_gene: TRBD2; v_gene: TRBV5-4; abundance: many; j_gene: TRBJ2-3; CDR3aa: CASRLGGTSGTDTQYF; CDR3nt: TGTGCCAGCAGACTTGGGGGGACTAGCGGCACAGATACGCAGTATTTT
d_gene: -; v_gene: TRBV19; abundance: many; j_gene: TRBJ1-1; CDR3aa: CASNPGPTRANSEAFF; CDR3nt: TGTGCCAGTAACCCGGGGCCGACCCGGGCGAATAGTGAAGCTTTCTTT
d_gene: TRBD1; v_gene: TRBV6-1; abundance: few; j_gene: TRBJ1-1; CDR3aa: CASRDRVFTEAFF; CDR3nt: TGTGCCAGCCGGGACAGGGTGTTCACTGAAGCTTTCTTT
d_gene: -; v_gene: TRBV6-1; abundance: -; j_gene: TRBJ2-1; CDR3aa: CASSADGDNEQFF; CDR3nt: TGTGCCAGCAGTGCCGACGGAGACAATGAGCAGTTCTTC
d_gene: TRBD1; v_gene: TRBV2; abundance: many; j_gene: TRBJ1-2; CDR3aa: CASSRRDRGRIDYGYTF; CDR3nt: TGTGCCAGCAGTCGGCGGGACAGGGGGCGCATCGACTATGGCTACACCTTC
d_gene: TRBD2; v_gene: TRBV7-9; abundance: few; j_gene: TRBJ2-1; CDR3aa: CASSYGLAGVLFF; CDR3nt: TGTGCCAGCAGCTACGGACTAGCGGGAGTTCTGTTCTTC
d_gene: TRBD1; v_gene: TRBV12-3/TRBV12-4; abundance: many; j_gene: TRBJ1-1; CDR3aa: CASKRTGFTEAFF; CDR3nt: TGTGCCAGCAAGAGGACAGGGTTCACTGAAGCTTTCTTT
d_gene: -; v_gene: TRBV20-1; abundance: many; j_gene: TRBJ2-1; CDR3aa: CSAHQGRAENEQFF; CDR3nt: TGCAGTGCTCACCAAGGACGGGCGGAAAATGAGCAGTTCTTC
d_gene: -; v_gene: TRBV12-3/TRBV12-4; abundance: many; j_gene: TRBJ2-1; CDR3aa: CASSLLANNEQFF; CDR3nt: TGTGCCAGCAGTTTACTAGCGAACAATGAGCAGTTCTTC
d_gene: -; v_gene: TRBV11-2; abundance: many; j_gene: TRBJ2-5; CDR3aa: CASSLFGSRQETQYF; CDR3nt: TGTGCCAGCAGCTTATTCGGGAGCAGACAAGAGACCCAGTACTTC
d_gene: TRBD1; v_gene: TRBV29-1; abundance: few; j_gene: TRBJ2-7; CDR3aa: CSVWGTGRSYEQYF; CDR3nt: TGCAGCGTTTGGGGGACAGGGCGATCCTACGAGCAGTACTTC
d_gene: TRBD2; v_gene: TRBV29-1; abundance: -; j_gene: TRBJ2-5; CDR3aa: CSVEGLAELQETQYF; CDR3nt: TGCAGCGTTGAAGGGCTAGCGGAGCTCCAAGAGACCCAGTACTTC
d_gene: -; v_gene: TRBV24-1; abundance: few; j_gene: TRBJ2-5; CDR3aa: CATSDQALQGGRETQYF; CDR3nt: TGTGCCACCAGTGATCAAGCCCTTCAAGGGGGGAGGGAGACCCAGTACTTC